This T cell receptor (beta chain) stems from a study of blood T cell repertoires in COVID-19. In the study overall: PBMCs, B-cell-depleted T cells, or T cells provided the cDNA or gDNA that made up the material.

As processed by the authors: Reference gene primers were amplified, and this amplification served to estimate nucleated cell counts. TCRdb's copy holds only in-frame clones and misses some; the assay was immunoSEQ multiplex PCR. V and J calls plus clone size are reproduced from that table; the DNA served to infer D and trimming. The data contain approximately 190,000 clones, roughly 86% of them seen just once; the ten biggest clones take up roughly 25%. Adults between about 18 and 95 years of age took part from 24 US areas. Germline assignment: CDR1 MDHEN and CDR2 SYDVKM. The ends lost 3 bases at V and 6 bases at J; junction bases unmatched: 6. The CDR3 has 15 residues.

This chain connects TRBV28 to TRBJ2-3; 10 bases map to TRBD1. The sample comprised PBMCs or T cells enriched from blood (not recorded which). The TCR sequence derives from a woman in her 40s in a cohort exposed to, infected with or recovered from COVID-19 (not recorded which). CDR3 sequence reads: CASSLLGQGPDTQYF. DNA of the CDR3: TGTGCCAGCAGTTTGTTGGGACAGGGGCCGGATACGCAGTATTTT.